This T cell receptor beta chain was obtained from a study of CD4+ T cells in melanoma. Study observations and caveats: In melanoma, neoantigen-specific CD4+ T cells reportedly differed in differentiation state. A reported correlation linked neoantigen-specific CD4+ T cells to CD8+, macrophage and B cell function.

Comment on this clone: Its antigen is still unknown.

CDR3 length: 16 amino acids. Germline values: CDR1 MGHRA, CDR2 YSYEKL. V was shortened by 0 bases and J by 4 bases, with 15 bases between the two germline ends. Clones were sequenced by immunoSEQ multiplex PCR, and TCRdb holds only the in-frame ones, with some missing. The repertoire has 140,000 or so clones, around nine tenths of them found once; the top ten carry less than 2%. This sequence was found in a human donor with melanoma. J is TRBJ1-1 and V is TRBV4-1; D might be TRBD1 (5 bases). The CDR3 region has the DNA TGCGCCAGCAGCCAAGAACCAGGCAGGGTGGGCACTGAAGCTTTCTTT. As protein: CASSQEPGRVGTEAFF.